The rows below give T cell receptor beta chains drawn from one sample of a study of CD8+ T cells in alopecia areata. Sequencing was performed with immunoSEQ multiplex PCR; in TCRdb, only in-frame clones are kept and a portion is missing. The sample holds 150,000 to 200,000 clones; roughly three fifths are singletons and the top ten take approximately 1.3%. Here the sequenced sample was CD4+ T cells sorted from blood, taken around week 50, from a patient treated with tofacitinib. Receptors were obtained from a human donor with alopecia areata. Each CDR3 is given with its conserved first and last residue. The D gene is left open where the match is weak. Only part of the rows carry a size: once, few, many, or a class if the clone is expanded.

CDR3aa: CATSHRDDYGYTF
CDR3nt: TGTGCCACCAGCCACCGGGACGACTATGGCTACACCTTC
v_gene: TRBV15
j_gene: TRBJ1-2
d_gene: NA
abundance: once

CDR3aa: CAIRGGAGETQYF
CDR3nt: TGTGCCATCAGAGGAGGGGCGGGAGAGACCCAGTACTTC
v_gene: TRBV10-3
j_gene: TRBJ2-5
d_gene: NA
abundance: NA

CDR3aa: CASRSEAADNEQFF
CDR3nt: TGCGCCAGCAGGTCAGAGGCGGCTGACAATGAGCAGTTCTTC
v_gene: TRBV5-1
j_gene: TRBJ2-1
d_gene: NA
abundance: NA

CDR3aa: CASRRAYGYTF
CDR3nt: TGTGCCAGCAGGAGGGCGTATGGCTACACCTTC
v_gene: TRBV6-5
j_gene: TRBJ1-2
d_gene: NA
abundance: NA

CDR3aa: CASRGGYGYTF
CDR3nt: TGTGCCAGCAGAGGAGGGTATGGCTACACCTTC
v_gene: TRBV6-5
j_gene: TRBJ1-2
d_gene: NA
abundance: NA

CDR3aa: CAWSEEGFGREQYF
CDR3nt: TGTGCCTGGAGTGAGGAGGGATTCGGTCGCGAGCAGTACTTC
v_gene: TRBV30
j_gene: TRBJ2-7
d_gene: NA
abundance: few

CDR3aa: CATSFTGYGEKLFF
CDR3nt: TGTGCCACCAGCTTTACAGGGTACGGGGAAAAACTGTTTTTT
v_gene: TRBV15
j_gene: TRBJ1-4
d_gene: NA
abundance: once

CDR3aa: CASSLGGPNQPQHF
CDR3nt: TGTGCCAGCAGCTTGGGAGGGCCCAATCAGCCCCAGCATTTT
v_gene: TRBV5-6
j_gene: TRBJ1-5
d_gene: NA
abundance: NA

CDR3aa: CAWSADRTGSNYEQYF
CDR3nt: TGTGCCTGGAGTGCGGACCGGACAGGGTCTAACTACGAGCAGTACTTC
v_gene: TRBV30
j_gene: TRBJ2-7
d_gene: TRBD1
abundance: NA

CDR3aa: CASSGVAWTGLMETQYF
CDR3nt: TGTGCCAGCAGCGGGGTGGCGTGGACAGGGTTAATGGAGACCCAGTACTTC
v_gene: TRBV6-4
j_gene: TRBJ2-5
d_gene: TRBD1
abundance: NA

CDR3aa: CSVDDRTWGGYTF
CDR3nt: TGCAGCGTTGACGACAGGACCTGGGGGGGCTACACCTTC
v_gene: TRBV29-1
j_gene: TRBJ1-2
d_gene: NA
abundance: NA

CDR3aa: CSVAGTVTYEQYF
CDR3nt: TGCAGCGTAGCCGGGACAGTAACCTACGAGCAGTACTTC
v_gene: TRBV29-1
j_gene: TRBJ2-7
d_gene: TRBD1
abundance: few

CDR3aa: CASSQSGAETDTQYF
CDR3nt: TGCGCCAGCAGCCAGTCCGGGGCGGAAACAGATACGCAGTATTTT
v_gene: TRBV4-3
j_gene: TRBJ2-3
d_gene: NA
abundance: NA

CDR3aa: CASSDRDRSSYEQYF
CDR3nt: TGTGCCAGTAGTGACCGGGACAGAAGTTCCTACGAGCAGTACTTC
v_gene: TRBV19
j_gene: TRBJ2-7
d_gene: TRBD1
abundance: NA

CDR3aa: CASSPGTLAKNIQYF
CDR3nt: TGCGCCAGCAGCCCAGGGACACTAGCCAAAAACATTCAGTACTTC
v_gene: TRBV4-3
j_gene: TRBJ2-4
d_gene: NA
abundance: NA

CDR3aa: CASSRGGQSTDTQYF
CDR3nt: TGTGCCAGCAGTAGAGGCGGACAAAGCACAGATACGCAGTATTTT
v_gene: TRBV9
j_gene: TRBJ2-3
d_gene: NA
abundance: NA

CDR3aa: CASSFSGETQYF
CDR3nt: TGTGCCAGCAGCTTTTCCGGGGAGACCCAGTACTTC
v_gene: TRBV5-6
j_gene: TRBJ2-5
d_gene: NA
abundance: NA

CDR3aa: CAWSLETSGVRPYEQYF
CDR3nt: TGTGCCTGGAGCCTAGAGACTAGCGGGGTAAGACCCTACGAGCAGTACTTC
v_gene: TRBV30
j_gene: TRBJ2-7
d_gene: TRBD2
abundance: NA

CDR3aa: CASGKTGVRTEPQHF
CDR3nt: TGTGCCAGCGGAAAGACAGGGGTTCGTACGGAGCCCCAGCATTTT
v_gene: TRBV6-6
j_gene: TRBJ1-5
d_gene: TRBD1
abundance: NA

CDR3aa: CASSQEYRVNTEAFF
CDR3nt: TGCGCCAGCAGCCAAGAGTACAGGGTGAACACTGAAGCTTTCTTT
v_gene: TRBV4-3
j_gene: TRBJ1-1
d_gene: NA
abundance: NA

CDR3aa: CASSPRTSGGSSTQYF
CDR3nt: TGTGCCAGCAGCCCCCGTACTAGCGGGGGGTCGTCGACCCAGTACTTC
v_gene: TRBV7-2
j_gene: TRBJ2-5
d_gene: TRBD2
abundance: NA

CDR3aa: CASSQTVTAGTDTQYF
CDR3nt: TGCGCCAGCAGCCAAACGGTCACAGCGGGGACAGATACGCAGTATTTT
v_gene: TRBV4-3
j_gene: TRBJ2-3
d_gene: TRBD2
abundance: few

CDR3aa: CASSQALGSANVLTF
CDR3nt: TGTGCCAGCAGCCAAGCCTTGGGATCAGCCAACGTCCTGACTTTC
v_gene: TRBV14
j_gene: TRBJ2-6
d_gene: NA
abundance: NA

CDR3aa: CASSDRGSNEQYF
CDR3nt: TGTGCCAGCAGCGACAGGGGGTCAAACGAGCAGTACTTC
v_gene: TRBV7-2
j_gene: TRBJ2-7
d_gene: TRBD1
abundance: NA

CDR3aa: CASSEQRREQYF
CDR3nt: TGTGCCAGCAGTGAACAGAGGAGGGAGCAGTACTTC
v_gene: TRBV2
j_gene: TRBJ2-7
d_gene: NA
abundance: NA

CDR3aa: CASSSGQGWNSPLHF
CDR3nt: TGTGCCAGCAGTTCTGGACAGGGATGGAATTCACCCCTCCACTTT
v_gene: TRBV5-6
j_gene: TRBJ1-6
d_gene: TRBD1
abundance: NA

CDR3aa: CASSQDKGGVQYF
CDR3nt: TGCGCCAGCAGCCAAGATAAGGGTGGGGTTCAGTACTTC
v_gene: TRBV4-3
j_gene: TRBJ2-4
d_gene: NA
abundance: NA

CDR3aa: CASSFTSGTQETQYF
CDR3nt: TGCGCCAGCAGCTTCACTAGCGGAACCCAAGAGACCCAGTACTTC
v_gene: TRBV5-1
j_gene: TRBJ2-5
d_gene: TRBD2
abundance: NA

CDR3aa: CASSLVAGHGYTF
CDR3nt: TGTGCCAGCAGCTTAGTTGCGGGTCATGGCTACACCTTC
v_gene: TRBV7-9
j_gene: TRBJ1-2
d_gene: NA
abundance: NA

CDR3aa: CASSQTYNSPLHF
CDR3nt: TGCGCCAGCAGCCAAACCTATAATTCACCCCTCCACTTT
v_gene: TRBV4-3
j_gene: TRBJ1-6
d_gene: NA
abundance: NA

CDR3aa: CSVLPRESTDTQYF
CDR3nt: TGCAGCGTCCTTCCCAGGGAAAGCACAGATACGCAGTATTTT
v_gene: TRBV29-1
j_gene: TRBJ2-3
d_gene: NA
abundance: few

CDR3aa: CASSPETQYF
CDR3nt: TGCGCCAGCAGCCCAGAGACCCAGTACTTC
v_gene: TRBV4-3
j_gene: TRBJ2-5
d_gene: NA
abundance: NA

CDR3aa: CASSLGAGDTEAFF
CDR3nt: TGTGCCAGCAGCCTTGGAGCGGGGGACACTGAAGCTTTCTTT
v_gene: TRBV5-6
j_gene: TRBJ1-1
d_gene: NA
abundance: NA

CDR3aa: CASGPQGTWETQYF
CDR3nt: TGTGCTAGTGGTCCGCAGGGGACTTGGGAGACCCAGTACTTC
v_gene: TRBV12-5
j_gene: TRBJ2-5
d_gene: NA
abundance: NA

CDR3aa: CASSEGGQAGLDIQYF
CDR3nt: TGTGCCAGCAGTGAAGGCGGACAGGCTGGGTTAGACATTCAGTACTTC
v_gene: TRBV2
j_gene: TRBJ2-4
d_gene: TRBD1
abundance: NA

CDR3aa: CASSVGVSGVYEQYF
CDR3nt: TGTGCCAGCAGCGTAGGGGTTAGCGGGGTCTACGAGCAGTACTTC
v_gene: TRBV9
j_gene: TRBJ2-7
d_gene: TRBD2
abundance: few

CDR3aa: CASSPGGVGDTQYF
CDR3nt: TGCGCCAGCAGCCCCGGGGGGGTCGGAGATACGCAGTATTTT
v_gene: TRBV5-1
j_gene: TRBJ2-3
d_gene: TRBD2
abundance: NA

CDR3aa: CASSQDRGVSEAFF
CDR3nt: TGCGCCAGCAGCCAAGACAGGGGAGTATCTGAAGCTTTCTTT
v_gene: TRBV4-1
j_gene: TRBJ1-1
d_gene: NA
abundance: few

CDR3aa: CAWSVVRGDGGYGYTF
CDR3nt: TGTGCCTGGAGTGTAGTCAGGGGGGATGGAGGCTATGGCTACACCTTC
v_gene: TRBV30
j_gene: TRBJ1-2
d_gene: TRBD1
abundance: NA

CDR3aa: CASSVATGTSGTDTQYF
CDR3nt: TGTGCCAGCAGCGTAGCTACCGGGACTAGCGGTACAGATACGCAGTATTTT
v_gene: TRBV9
j_gene: TRBJ2-3
d_gene: TRBD2
abundance: once

CDR3aa: CASSQDQVKTQYF
CDR3nt: TGCGCCAGCAGCCAAGATCAGGTGAAGACCCAGTACTTC
v_gene: TRBV4-3
j_gene: TRBJ2-5
d_gene: NA
abundance: once

CDR3aa: CASSGGDEQFF
CDR3nt: TGCGCCAGCAGTGGGGGAGATGAGCAGTTCTTC
v_gene: TRBV10-2
j_gene: TRBJ2-1
d_gene: NA
abundance: NA

CDR3aa: CASSHSGGQDIQYF
CDR3nt: TGTGCCAGCAGCCATAGCGGGGGGCAGGACATTCAGTACTTC
v_gene: TRBV7-9
j_gene: TRBJ2-4
d_gene: TRBD2
abundance: NA

CDR3aa: CASSPGTLVSYEQYF
CDR3nt: TGTGCCAGCAGCCCAGGAACGCTCGTCTCCTACGAGCAGTACTTC
v_gene: TRBV6-5
j_gene: TRBJ2-7
d_gene: NA
abundance: NA

CDR3aa: CASTPTGNTEAFF
CDR3nt: TGCGCCAGCACCCCGACCGGGAACACTGAAGCTTTCTTT
v_gene: TRBV5-1
j_gene: TRBJ1-1
d_gene: NA
abundance: NA

CDR3aa: CASSASGGSTDTQYF
CDR3nt: TGTGCCAGCAGCGCCAGCGGGGGTAGCACAGATACGCAGTATTTT
v_gene: TRBV7-2
j_gene: TRBJ2-3
d_gene: TRBD2
abundance: NA

CDR3aa: CASSLEGRDIQYF
CDR3nt: TGTGCCAGCAGCTTAGAGGGGAGGGACATTCAGTACTTC
v_gene: TRBV11-3
j_gene: TRBJ2-4
d_gene: TRBD2
abundance: NA

CDR3aa: CASSPQGAHQPQHF
CDR3nt: TGTGCCAGCAGTCCACAGGGGGCCCATCAGCCCCAGCATTTT
v_gene: TRBV27
j_gene: TRBJ1-5
d_gene: TRBD1
abundance: NA

CDR3aa: CASSELARDEQYF
CDR3nt: TGTGCCAGCAGTGAACTAGCCCGGGACGAGCAGTACTTC
v_gene: TRBV2
j_gene: TRBJ2-7
d_gene: NA
abundance: NA

CDR3aa: CASSQAPPPQYF
CDR3nt: TGTGCCAGCAGCCAAGCACCCCCCCCACAGTACTTC
v_gene: TRBV14
j_gene: TRBJ2-4
d_gene: NA
abundance: few

CDR3aa: CASSSSTGAGAGEQYF
CDR3nt: TGTGCCAGCAGCTCCTCAACAGGGGCAGGCGCAGGCGAGCAGTACTTC
v_gene: TRBV7-2
j_gene: TRBJ2-7
d_gene: TRBD1
abundance: NA

CDR3aa: CSVEQTYEQYF
CDR3nt: TGCAGCGTTGAACAAACTTACGAGCAGTACTTC
v_gene: TRBV29-1
j_gene: TRBJ2-7
d_gene: NA
abundance: NA

CDR3aa: CASSPRGGGWYEQYF
CDR3nt: TGTGCCAGCAGCCCACGGGGAGGCGGGTGGTACGAGCAGTACTTC
v_gene: TRBV9
j_gene: TRBJ2-7
d_gene: NA
abundance: once

CDR3aa: CASTLLVSGYTF
CDR3nt: TGTGCCAGCACCCTACTAGTCTCAGGCTACACCTTC
v_gene: TRBV7-9
j_gene: TRBJ1-2
d_gene: NA
abundance: NA

CDR3aa: CSARQGLNYGYTF
CDR3nt: TGCAGCGCTCGACAGGGCCTGAACTATGGCTACACCTTC
v_gene: TRBV29-1
j_gene: TRBJ1-2
d_gene: TRBD1
abundance: NA